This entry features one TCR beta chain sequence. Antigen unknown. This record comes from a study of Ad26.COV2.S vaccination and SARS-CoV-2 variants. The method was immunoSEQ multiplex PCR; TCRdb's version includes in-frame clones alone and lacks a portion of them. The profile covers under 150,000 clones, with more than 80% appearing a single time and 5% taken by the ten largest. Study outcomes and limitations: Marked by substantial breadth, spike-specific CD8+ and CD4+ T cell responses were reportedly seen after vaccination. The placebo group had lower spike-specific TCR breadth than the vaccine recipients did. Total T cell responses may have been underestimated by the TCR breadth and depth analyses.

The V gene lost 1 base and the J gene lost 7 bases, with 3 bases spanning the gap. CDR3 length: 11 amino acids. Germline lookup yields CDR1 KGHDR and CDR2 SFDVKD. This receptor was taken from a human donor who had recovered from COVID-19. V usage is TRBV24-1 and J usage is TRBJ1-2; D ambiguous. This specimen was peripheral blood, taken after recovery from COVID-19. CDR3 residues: CATSDFGGYTF. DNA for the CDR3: TGTGCCACCAGTGATTTTGGTGGCTACACCTTC.